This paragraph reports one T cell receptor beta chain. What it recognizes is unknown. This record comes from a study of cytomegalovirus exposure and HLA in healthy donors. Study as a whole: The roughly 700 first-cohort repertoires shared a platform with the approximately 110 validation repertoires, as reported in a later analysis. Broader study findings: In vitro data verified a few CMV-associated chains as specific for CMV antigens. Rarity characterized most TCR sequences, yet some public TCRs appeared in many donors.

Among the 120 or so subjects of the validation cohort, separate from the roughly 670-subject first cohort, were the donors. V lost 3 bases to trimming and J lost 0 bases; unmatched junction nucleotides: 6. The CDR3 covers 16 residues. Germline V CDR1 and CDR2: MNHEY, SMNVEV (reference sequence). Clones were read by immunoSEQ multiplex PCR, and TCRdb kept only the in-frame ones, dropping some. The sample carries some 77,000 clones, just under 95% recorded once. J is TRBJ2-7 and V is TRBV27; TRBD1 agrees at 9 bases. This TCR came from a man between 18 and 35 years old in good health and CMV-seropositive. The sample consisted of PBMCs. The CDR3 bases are TGTGCCAGCAGTTTGACAGGGGGTGGGGGCTCCTACGAGCAGTACTTC. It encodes CASSLTGGGGSYEQYF.